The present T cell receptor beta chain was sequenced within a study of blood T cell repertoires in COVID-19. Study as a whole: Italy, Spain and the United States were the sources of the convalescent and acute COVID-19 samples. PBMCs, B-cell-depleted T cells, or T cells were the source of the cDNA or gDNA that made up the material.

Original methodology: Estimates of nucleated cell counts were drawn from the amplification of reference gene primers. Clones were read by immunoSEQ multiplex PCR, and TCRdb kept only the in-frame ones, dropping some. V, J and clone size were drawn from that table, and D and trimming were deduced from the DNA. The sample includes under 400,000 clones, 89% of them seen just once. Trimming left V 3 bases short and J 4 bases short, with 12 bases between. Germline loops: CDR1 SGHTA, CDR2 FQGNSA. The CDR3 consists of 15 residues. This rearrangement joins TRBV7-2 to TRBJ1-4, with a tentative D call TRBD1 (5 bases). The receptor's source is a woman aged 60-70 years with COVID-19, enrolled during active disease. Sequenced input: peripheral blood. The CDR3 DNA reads TGTGCCAGCAGCTTGTATTCCGACAGTAATGAAAAACTGTTTTTT. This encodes CASSLYSDSNEKLFF.